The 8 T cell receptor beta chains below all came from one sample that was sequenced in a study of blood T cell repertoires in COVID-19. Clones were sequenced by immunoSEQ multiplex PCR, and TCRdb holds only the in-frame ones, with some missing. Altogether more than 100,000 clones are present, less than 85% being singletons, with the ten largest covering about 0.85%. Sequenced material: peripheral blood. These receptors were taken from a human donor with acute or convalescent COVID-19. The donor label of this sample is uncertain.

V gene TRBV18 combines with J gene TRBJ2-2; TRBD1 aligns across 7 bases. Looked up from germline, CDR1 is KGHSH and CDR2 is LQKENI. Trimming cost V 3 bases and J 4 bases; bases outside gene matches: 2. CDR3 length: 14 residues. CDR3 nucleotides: TGTGCCAGCTCACCGGGACAGAGCACCGGGGAGCTGTTTTTT. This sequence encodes CASSPGQSTGELFF.

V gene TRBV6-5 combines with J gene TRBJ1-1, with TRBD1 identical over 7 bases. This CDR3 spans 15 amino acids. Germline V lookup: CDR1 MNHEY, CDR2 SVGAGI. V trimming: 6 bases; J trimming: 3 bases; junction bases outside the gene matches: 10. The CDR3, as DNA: TGTGCCAGCAGCCGTTCCGGACAGGCTTACACTGAAGCTTTCTTT. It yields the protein CASSRSGQAYTEAFF.

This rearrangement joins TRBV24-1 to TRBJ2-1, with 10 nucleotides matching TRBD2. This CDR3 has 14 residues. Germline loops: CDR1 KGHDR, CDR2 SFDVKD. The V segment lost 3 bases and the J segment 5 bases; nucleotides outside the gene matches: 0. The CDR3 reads CATSDGLADNEQFF. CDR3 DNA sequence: TGTGCCACCAGTGATGGACTAGCGGACAATGAGCAGTTCTTC.

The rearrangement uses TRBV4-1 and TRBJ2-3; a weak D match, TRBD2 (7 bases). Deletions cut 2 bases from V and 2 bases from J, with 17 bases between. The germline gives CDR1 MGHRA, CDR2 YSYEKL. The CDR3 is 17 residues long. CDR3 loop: CASSQLFGGASTDTQYF. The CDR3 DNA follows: TGCGCCAGCAGCCAACTCTTTGGGGGGGCCTCCACAGATACGCAGTATTTT.

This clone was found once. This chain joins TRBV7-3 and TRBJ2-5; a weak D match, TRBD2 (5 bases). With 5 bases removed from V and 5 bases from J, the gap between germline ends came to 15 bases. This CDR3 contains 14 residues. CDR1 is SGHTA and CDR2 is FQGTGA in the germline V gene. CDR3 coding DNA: TGTGCCAGCAGCCCGTCGGGGTCCGGGGAGACCCAGTACTTC. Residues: CASSPSGSGETQYF.

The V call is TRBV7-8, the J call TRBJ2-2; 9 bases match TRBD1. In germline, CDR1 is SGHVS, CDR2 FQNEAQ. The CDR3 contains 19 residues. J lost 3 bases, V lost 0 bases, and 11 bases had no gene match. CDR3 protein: CASSLAIGTGIWDTGELFF. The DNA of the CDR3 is TGTGCCAGCAGCTTAGCGATAGGGACAGGGATATGGGACACCGGGGAGCTGTTTTTT.

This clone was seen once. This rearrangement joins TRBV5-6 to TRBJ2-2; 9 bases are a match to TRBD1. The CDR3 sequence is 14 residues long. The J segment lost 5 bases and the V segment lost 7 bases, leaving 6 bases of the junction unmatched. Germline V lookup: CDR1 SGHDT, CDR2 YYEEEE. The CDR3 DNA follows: TGTGCCAGCCGACACAGGGGGCGAACCGGGGAGCTGTTTTTT. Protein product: CASRHRGRTGELFF.

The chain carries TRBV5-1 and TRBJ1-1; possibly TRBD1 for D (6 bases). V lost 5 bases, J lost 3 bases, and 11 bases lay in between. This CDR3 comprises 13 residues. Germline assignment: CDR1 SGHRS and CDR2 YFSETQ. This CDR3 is CASRGYRDTEAFF. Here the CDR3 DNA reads TGCGCCAGCAGGGGATACAGGGACACTGAAGCTTTCTTT.